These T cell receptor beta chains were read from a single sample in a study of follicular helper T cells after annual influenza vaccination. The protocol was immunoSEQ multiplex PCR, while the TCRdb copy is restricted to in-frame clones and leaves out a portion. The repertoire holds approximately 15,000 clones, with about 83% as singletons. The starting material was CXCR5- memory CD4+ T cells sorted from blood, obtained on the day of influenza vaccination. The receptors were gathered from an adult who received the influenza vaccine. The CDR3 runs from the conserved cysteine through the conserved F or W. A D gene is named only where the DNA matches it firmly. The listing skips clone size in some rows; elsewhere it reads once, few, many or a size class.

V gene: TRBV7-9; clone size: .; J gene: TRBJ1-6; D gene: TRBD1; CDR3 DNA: TGTGCCAGCAGCTCGACCGGGACAGGGGATTCACCCCTCCACTTT; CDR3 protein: CASSSTGTGDSPLHF
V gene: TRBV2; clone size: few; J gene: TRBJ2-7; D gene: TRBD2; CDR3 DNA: TGTGCCAGCAGCGGGACTAGCGTTTCCTACGAGCAGTACTTC; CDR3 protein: CASSGTSVSYEQYF
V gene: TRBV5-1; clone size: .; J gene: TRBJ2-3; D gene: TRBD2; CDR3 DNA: TGCGCCAGCAGCTTGGCAGTGCGGGGGGGAGTCACAGATACGCAGTATTTT; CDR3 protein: CASSLAVRGGVTDTQYF
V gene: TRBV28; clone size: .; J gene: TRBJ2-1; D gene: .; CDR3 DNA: TGTGCCAGCACCCAGGGGGGACACTACAATGAGCAGTTCTTC; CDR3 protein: CASTQGGHYNEQFF
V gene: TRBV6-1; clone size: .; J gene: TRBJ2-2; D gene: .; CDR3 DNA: TGTGCCAGCAGTGCCAAGGGGCACACCGGGGAGCTGTTTTTT; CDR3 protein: CASSAKGHTGELFF
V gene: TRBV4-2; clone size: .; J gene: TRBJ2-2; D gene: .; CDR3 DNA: TGTGCCAGCAGCCAGTTAAGATCGGGCACCGGGGAGCTGTTTTTT; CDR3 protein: CASSQLRSGTGELFF
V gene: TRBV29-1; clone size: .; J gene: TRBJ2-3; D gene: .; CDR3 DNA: TGCAGCGTTGTTTTGGTGCGAGGAACAGATACGCAGTATTTT; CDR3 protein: CSVVLVRGTDTQYF
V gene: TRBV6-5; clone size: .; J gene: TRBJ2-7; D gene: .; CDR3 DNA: TGTGCCAGCAGTGAACTGAGTCTGGGCTACGAGCAGTACTTC; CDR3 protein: CASSELSLGYEQYF
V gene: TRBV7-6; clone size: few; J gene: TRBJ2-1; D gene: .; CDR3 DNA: TGTGCCAGCAGTGCACTAAGACTAGATGAGCAGTTCTTC; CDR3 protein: CASSALRLDEQFF
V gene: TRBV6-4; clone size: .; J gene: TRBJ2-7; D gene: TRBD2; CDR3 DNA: TGTGCCAGCAGGCCCTCTCCCAGGGCGGGGGGGTCTTTAGGTGAGCAGTACTTC; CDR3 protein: CASRPSPRAGGSLGEQYF
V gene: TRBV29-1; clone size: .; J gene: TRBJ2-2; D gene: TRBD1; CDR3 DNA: TGCAGCGTTGAAGATGCGGACAGGGGCACCGGGGAGCTGTTTTTT; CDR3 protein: CSVEDADRGTGELFF
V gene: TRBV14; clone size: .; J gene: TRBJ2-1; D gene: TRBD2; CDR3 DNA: TGTGCCAGCAGCCAAGATGGACGGGGTACTAGCGGGGGTTTCTCCCGGAGGAATGAGCAGTTCTTC; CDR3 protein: CASSQDGRGTSGGFSRRNEQFF
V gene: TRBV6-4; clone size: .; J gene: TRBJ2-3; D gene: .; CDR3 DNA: TGTGCCAGCAGCTGGACTTCAGGCACAGATACGCAGTATTTT; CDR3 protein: CASSWTSGTDTQYF
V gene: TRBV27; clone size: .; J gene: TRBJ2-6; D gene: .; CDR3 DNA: TGTGCCAGCAGCCACTTTTTGTCTGGGGCCAACGTCCTGACTTTC; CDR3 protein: CASSHFLSGANVLTF
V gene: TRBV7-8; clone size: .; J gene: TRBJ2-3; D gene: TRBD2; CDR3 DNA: TGTGCCAGCAGCTTAGCGCTCGGGACTAGATATACGCAGTATTTT; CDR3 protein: CASSLALGTRYTQYF
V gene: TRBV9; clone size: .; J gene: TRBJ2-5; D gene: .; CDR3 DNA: TGTGCCAGCAGCGTAGAGTTGTACCAAGAGACCCAGTACTTC; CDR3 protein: CASSVELYQETQYF
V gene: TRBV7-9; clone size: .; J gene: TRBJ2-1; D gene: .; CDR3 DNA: TGTGCCAGCAGCTTAGATGGGGGGAGACTTTACAATGAGCAGTTCTTC; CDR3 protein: CASSLDGGRLYNEQFF
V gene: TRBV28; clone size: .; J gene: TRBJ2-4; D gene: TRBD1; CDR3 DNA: TGTGCCAGCAGTCCCCAGGGACAGCGTTTTTGGAACATTCAGTACTTC; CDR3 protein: CASSPQGQRFWNIQYF
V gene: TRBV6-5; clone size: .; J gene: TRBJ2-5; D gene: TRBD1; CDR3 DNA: TGTGCCAGCAGTAACAGGGGAGAGACCCAGTACTTC; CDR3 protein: CASSNRGETQYF
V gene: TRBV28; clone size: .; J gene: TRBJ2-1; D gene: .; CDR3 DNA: TGTGCCAGCAGTTTAACTCAGGGGCGCAATGAGCAGTTCTTC; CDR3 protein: CASSLTQGRNEQFF
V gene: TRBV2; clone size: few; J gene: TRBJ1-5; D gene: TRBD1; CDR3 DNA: TGTGCCAGTAGGGGACAGGTACAACAGCCCCAGCATTTT; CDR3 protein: CASRGQVQQPQHF
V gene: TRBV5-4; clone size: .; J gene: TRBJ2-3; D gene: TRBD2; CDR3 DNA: TGTGCCAGCAGCCTAGCGGGGCGGGCCGATACGCAGTATTTT; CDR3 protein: CASSLAGRADTQYF
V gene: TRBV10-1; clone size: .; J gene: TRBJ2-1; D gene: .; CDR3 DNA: TGCGCCAGCTCCGGACCTCCCTACAATGAGCAGTTCTTC; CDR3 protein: CASSGPPYNEQFF
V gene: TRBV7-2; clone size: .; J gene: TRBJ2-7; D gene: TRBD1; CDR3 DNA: TGTGCCAGCAGCTCCCGGACAGGGGGCCGCGAGCAGTACTTC; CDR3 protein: CASSSRTGGREQYF
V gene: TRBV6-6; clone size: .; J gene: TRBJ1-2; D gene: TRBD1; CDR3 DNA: TGTGCCAGCAGTTACCCCGACAGGGATGACTACACCTTC; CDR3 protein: CASSYPDRDDYTF
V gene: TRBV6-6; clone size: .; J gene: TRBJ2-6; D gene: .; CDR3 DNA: TGTGCCATCGAAAGGGGCTCTGGGGCCAACGTCCTGACTTTC; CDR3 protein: CAIERGSGANVLTF
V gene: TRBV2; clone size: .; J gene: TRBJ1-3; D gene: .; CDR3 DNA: TGTGCCAGCAGTGAAATGGGCCAGGGGATCACAAACACCATATATTTT; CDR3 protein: CASSEMGQGITNTIYF
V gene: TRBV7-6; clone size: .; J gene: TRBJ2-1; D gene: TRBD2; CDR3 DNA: TGTGCCAGCAGCTTAGAGGGGCGGGGGAGCTCCTACAATGAGCAGTTCTTC; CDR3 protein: CASSLEGRGSSYNEQFF
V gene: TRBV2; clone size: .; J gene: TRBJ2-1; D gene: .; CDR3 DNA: TGTGCCAGCAGTGGTGTCCCCCGCGCCCACAATGAGCAGTTCTTC; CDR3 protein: CASSGVPRAHNEQFF
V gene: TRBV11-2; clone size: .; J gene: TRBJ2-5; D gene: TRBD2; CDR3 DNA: TGTGCCAGCAGCATGACTAGCGGGGGGGGACAGGAAACCCAGTACTTC; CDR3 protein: CASSMTSGGGQETQYF
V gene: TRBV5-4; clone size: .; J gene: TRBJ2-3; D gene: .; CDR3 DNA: TGTGCCAGCAGCTTGGGGCTCGGCGGGGTCACAGATACGCAGTATTTT; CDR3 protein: CASSLGLGGVTDTQYF
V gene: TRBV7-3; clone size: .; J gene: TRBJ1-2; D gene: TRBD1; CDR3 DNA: TGTGCCAGCAGCCCCCGGGGGTCCCAGGGGGCGAATGGCTACACCTTC; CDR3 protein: CASSPRGSQGANGYTF
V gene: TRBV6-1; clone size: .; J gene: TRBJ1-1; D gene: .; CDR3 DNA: TGTGCCAGCAGTGAACAGGGAAACACTGAAGCTTTCTTT; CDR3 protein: CASSEQGNTEAFF
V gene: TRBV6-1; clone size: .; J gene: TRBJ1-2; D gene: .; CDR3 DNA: TGTGCCAGCAGTGAAATGGGGGGCTACACCTTC; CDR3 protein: CASSEMGGYTF
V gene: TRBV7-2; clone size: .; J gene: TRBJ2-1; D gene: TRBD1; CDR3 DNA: TGTGCCAGCAGCCGGGACAGGGGTCGCAATGAGCAGTTCTTC; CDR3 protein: CASSRDRGRNEQFF